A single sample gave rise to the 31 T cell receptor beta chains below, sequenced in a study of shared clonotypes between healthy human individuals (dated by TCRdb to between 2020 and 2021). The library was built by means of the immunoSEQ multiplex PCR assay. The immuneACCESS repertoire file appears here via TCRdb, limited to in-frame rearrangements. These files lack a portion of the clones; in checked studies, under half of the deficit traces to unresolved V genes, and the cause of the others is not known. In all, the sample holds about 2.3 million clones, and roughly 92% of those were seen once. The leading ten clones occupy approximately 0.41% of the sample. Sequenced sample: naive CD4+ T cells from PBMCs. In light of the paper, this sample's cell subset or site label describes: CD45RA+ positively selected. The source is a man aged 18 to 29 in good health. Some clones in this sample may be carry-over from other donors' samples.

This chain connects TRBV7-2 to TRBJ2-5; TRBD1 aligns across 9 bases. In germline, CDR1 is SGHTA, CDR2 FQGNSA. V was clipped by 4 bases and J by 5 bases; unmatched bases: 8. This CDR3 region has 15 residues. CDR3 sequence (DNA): TGTGCCAGCAGCTCTCAGGGACAGGGAGGGGAGACCCAGTACTTC. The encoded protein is CASSSQGQGGETQYF. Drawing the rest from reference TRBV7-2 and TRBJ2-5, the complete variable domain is GAGVSQSPSNKVTEKGKDVELRCDPISGHTALYWYRQSLGQGLEFLIYFQGNSAPDKSGLPSDRFSAERTGGSVSTLTIQRTQQEDSAVYLCASSSQGQGGETQYFGPGTRLLVL.

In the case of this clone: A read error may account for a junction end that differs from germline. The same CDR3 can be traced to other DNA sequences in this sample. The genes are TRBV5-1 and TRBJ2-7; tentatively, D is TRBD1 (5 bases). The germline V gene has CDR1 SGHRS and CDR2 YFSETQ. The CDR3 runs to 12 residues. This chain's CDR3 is CASSLDTYEQYF. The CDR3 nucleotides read TGCGCCAGCAGTTTGGACACCTACGAGCAGTACTTC.

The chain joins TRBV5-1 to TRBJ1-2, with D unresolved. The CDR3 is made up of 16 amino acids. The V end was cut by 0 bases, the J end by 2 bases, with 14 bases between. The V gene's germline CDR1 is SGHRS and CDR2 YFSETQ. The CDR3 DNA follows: TGCGCCAGCAGCTTGGTTGCGACGCAATTAAACTATGGCTACACCTTC. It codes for CASSLVATQLNYGYTF.

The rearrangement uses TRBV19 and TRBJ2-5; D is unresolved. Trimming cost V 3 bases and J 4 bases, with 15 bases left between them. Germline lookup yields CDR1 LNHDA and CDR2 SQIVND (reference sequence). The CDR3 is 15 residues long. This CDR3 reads CASSMRPTRLETQYF. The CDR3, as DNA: TGTGCCAGTAGTATGCGACCGACCCGTTTAGAGACCCAGTACTTC. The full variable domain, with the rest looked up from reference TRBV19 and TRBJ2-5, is DGGITQSPKYLFRKEGQNVTLSCEQNLNHDAMYWYRQDPGQGLRLIYYSQIVNDFQKGDIAEGYSVSREKKESFPLTVTSAQKNPTAFYLCASSMRPTRLETQYFGPGTRLLVL.

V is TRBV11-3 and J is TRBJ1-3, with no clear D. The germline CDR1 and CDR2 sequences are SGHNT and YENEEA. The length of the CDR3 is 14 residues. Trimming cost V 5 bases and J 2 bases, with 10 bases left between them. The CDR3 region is CASSIHGAGNTIYF. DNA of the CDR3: TGTGCCAGCAGCATCCACGGGGCTGGAAACACCATATATTTT.

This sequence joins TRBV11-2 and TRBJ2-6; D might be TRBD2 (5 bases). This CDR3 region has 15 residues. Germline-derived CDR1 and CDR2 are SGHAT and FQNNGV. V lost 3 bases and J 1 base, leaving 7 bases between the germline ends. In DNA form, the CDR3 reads TGTGCCAGCAGCTTCTCGGGATCTGGGGCCAACGTCCTGACTTTC. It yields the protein CASSFSGSGANVLTF.

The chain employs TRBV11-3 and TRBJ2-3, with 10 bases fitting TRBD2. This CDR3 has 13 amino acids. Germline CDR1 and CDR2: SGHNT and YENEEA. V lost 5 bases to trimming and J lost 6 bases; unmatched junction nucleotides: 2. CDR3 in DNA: TGTGCCAGCAGCCTAGCGGGAGTGGATACGCAGTATTTT. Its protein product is CASSLAGVDTQYF.

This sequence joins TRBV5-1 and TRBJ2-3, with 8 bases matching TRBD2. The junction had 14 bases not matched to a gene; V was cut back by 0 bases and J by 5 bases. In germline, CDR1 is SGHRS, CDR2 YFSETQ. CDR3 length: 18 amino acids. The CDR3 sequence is CASSLALAGGTSQDTQYF. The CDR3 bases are TGCGCCAGCAGCTTGGCATTGGCGGGGGGAACATCACAAGATACGCAGTATTTT.

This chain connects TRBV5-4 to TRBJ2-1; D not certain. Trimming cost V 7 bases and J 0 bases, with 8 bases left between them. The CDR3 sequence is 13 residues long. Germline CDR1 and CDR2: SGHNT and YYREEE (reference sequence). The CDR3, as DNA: TGTGCCAGCGAACCGAGCTCCTACAATGAGCAGTTCTTC. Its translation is CASEPSSYNEQFF.

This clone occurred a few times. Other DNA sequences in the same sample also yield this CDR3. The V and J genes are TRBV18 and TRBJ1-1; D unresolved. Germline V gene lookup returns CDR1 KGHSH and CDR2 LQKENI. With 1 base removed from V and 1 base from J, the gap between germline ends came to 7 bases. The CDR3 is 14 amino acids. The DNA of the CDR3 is TGTGCCAGCTCACCACAAAAAGGGAACACTGAAGCTTTCTTT. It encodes CASSPQKGNTEAFF.

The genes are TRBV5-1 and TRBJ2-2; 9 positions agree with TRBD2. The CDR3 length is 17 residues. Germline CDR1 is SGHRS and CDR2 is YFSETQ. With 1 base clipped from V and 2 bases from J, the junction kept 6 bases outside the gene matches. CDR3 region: CASSLIAGATNTGELFF. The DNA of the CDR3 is TGCGCCAGCAGCTTGATAGCGGGAGCCACTAACACCGGGGAGCTGTTTTTT.

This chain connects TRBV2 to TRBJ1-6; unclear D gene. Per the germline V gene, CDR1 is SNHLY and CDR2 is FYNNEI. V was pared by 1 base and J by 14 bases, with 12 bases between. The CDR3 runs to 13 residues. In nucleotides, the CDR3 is TGTGCCAGCAGTGAAGGCTGGGATAGGGCCCTCCACTTT. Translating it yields CASSEGWDRALHF.

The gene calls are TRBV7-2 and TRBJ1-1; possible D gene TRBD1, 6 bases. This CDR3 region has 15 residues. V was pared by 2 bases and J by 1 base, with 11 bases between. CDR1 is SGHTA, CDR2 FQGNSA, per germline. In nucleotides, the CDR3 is TGTGCCAGCAGCTTACTAGGACAGACGAACACTGAAGCTTTCTTT. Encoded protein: CASSLLGQTNTEAFF.

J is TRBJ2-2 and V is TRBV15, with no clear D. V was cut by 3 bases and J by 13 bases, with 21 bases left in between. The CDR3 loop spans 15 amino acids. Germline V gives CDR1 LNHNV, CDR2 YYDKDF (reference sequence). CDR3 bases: TGTGCCACCAGCAGTGACCGCCGGACGGCCGGGCTGCTGTTTTTT. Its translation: CATSSDRRTAGLLFF.

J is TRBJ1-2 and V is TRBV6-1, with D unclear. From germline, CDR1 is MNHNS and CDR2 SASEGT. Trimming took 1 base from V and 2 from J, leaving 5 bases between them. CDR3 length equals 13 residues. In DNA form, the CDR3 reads TGTGCCAGCAGTGAAGGCCGGAACTATGGCTACACCTTC. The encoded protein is CASSEGRNYGYTF.

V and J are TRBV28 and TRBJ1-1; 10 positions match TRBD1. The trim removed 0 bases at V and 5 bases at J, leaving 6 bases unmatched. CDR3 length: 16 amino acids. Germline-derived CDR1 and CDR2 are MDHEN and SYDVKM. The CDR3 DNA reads TGTGCCAGCAGTTTATGGACAGGGGGCGCGGGGACTGAAGCTTTCTTT. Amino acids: CASSLWTGGAGTEAFF.

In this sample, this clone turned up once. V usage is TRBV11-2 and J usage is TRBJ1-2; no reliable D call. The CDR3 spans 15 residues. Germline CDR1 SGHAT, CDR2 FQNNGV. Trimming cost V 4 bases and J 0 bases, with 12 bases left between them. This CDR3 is CASSSPGITNYGYTF. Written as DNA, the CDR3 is TGTGCCAGCAGCTCACCCGGGATAACTAACTATGGCTACACCTTC.

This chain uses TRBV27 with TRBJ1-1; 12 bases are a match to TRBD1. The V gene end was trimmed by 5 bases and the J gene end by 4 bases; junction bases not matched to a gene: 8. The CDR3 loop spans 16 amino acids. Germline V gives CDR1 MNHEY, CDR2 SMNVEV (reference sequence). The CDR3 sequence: CASSVWDRGRFTEAFF. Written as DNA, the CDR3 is TGTGCCAGCAGTGTGTGGGACAGGGGGCGGTTCACTGAAGCTTTCTTT.

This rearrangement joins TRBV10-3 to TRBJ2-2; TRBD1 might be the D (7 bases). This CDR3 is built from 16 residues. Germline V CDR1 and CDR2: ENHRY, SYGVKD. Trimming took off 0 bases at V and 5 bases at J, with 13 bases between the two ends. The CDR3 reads CAISESKTGRTGELFF. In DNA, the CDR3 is TGTGCCATCAGTGAGTCAAAGACAGGGAGGACCGGGGAGCTGTTTTTT.

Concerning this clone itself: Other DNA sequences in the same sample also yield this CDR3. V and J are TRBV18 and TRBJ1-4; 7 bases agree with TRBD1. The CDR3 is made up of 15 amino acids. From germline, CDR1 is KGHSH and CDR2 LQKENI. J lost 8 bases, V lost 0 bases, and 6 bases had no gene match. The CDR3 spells CASSPPGQGGEKLFF. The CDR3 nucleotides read TGTGCCAGCTCACCACCGGGCCAGGGGGGAGAAAAACTGTTTTTT.

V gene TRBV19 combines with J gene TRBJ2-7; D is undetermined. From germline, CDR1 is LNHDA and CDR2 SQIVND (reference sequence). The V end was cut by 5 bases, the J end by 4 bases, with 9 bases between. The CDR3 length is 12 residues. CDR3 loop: CASSPSGYEQYF. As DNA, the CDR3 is TGTGCCAGTAGTCCCTCCGGATACGAGCAGTACTTC.

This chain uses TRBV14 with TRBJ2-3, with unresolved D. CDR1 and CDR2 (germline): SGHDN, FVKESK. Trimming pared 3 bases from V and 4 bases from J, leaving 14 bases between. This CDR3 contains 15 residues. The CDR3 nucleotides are TGTGCCAGCAGCCACGAATCTGTTACTTCAGATACGCAGTATTTT. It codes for CASSHESVTSDTQYF.

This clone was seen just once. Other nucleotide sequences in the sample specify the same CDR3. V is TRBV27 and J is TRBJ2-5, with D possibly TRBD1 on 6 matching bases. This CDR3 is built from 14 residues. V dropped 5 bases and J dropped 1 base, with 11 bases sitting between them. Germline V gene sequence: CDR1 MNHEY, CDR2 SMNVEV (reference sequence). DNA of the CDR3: TGTGCCAGCAGTACCCGGACAGCCCAAGAGACCCAGTACTTC. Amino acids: CASSTRTAQETQYF.

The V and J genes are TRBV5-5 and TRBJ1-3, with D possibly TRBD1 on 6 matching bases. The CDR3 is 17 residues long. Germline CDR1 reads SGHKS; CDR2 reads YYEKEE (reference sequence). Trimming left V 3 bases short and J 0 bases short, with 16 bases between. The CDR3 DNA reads TGTGCCAGCAGCTGGTGGGACACGCTACTCTCTGGAAACACCATATATTTT. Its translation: CASSWWDTLLSGNTIYF. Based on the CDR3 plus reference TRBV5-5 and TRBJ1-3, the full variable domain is DAGVTQSPTHLIKTRGQQVTLRCSPISGHKSVSWYQQVLGQGPQFIFQYYEKEERGRGNFPDRFSARQFPNYSSELNVNALLLGDSALYLCASSWWDTLLSGNTIYFGEGSWLTVV.

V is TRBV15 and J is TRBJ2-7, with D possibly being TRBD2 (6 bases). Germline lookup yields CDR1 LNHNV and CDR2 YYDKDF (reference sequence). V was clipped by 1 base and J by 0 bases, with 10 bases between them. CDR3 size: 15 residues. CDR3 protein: CATSRGGGVSYEQYF. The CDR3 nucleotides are TGTGCCACCAGCAGAGGGGGCGGGGTCTCCTACGAGCAGTACTTC.

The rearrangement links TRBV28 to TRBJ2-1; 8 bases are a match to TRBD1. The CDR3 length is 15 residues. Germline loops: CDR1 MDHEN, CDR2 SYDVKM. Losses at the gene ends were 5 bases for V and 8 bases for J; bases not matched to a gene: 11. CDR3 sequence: CASSGEDRELDEQFF. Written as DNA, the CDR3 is TGTGCCAGCAGTGGGGAGGACAGGGAGCTCGATGAGCAGTTCTTC.

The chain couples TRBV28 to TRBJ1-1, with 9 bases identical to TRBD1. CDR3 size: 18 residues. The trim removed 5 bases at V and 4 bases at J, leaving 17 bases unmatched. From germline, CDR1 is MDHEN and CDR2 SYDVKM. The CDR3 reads CASSPATGQGTLGTEAFF. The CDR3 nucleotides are TGTGCCAGCAGTCCGGCGACGGGACAGGGTACGTTGGGCACTGAAGCTTTCTTT.

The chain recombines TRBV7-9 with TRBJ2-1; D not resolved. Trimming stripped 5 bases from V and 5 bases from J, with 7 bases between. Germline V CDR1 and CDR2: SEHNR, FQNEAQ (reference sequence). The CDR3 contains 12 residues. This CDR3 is CASSPRDNEQFF. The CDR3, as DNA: TGTGCCAGCAGCCCCCGGGACAATGAGCAGTTCTTC.

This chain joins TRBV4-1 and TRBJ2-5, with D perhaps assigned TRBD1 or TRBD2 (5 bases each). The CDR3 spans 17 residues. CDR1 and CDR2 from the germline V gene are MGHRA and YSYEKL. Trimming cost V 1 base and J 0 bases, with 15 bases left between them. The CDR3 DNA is TGCGCCAGCAGCCAAGGGGGGTTGCGGAGTTACCAAGAGACCCAGTACTTC. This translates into CASSQGGLRSYQETQYF.

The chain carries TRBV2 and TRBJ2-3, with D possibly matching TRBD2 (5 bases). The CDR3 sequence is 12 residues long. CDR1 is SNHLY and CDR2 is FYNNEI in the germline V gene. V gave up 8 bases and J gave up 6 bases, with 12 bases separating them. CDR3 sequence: CASGLIRDTQYF. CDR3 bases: TGTGCCAGCGGACTTATTAGGGATACGCAGTATTTT.

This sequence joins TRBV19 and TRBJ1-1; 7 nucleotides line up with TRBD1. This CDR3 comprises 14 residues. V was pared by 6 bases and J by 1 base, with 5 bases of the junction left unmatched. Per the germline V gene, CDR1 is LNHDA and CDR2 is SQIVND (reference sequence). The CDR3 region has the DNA TGTGCCAGTAGCCGACAGGGATCGAACACTGAAGCTTTCTTT. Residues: CASSRQGSNTEAFF.